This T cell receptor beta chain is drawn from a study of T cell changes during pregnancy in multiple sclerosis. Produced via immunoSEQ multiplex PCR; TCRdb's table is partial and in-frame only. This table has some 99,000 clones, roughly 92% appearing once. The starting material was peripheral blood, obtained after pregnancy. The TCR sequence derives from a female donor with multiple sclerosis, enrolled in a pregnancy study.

This CDR3 reads CASSPSGTGLRTEAFF. The CDR3 bases are TGTGCCAGCAGTCCCTCCGGGACAGGGTTGCGGACTGAAGCTTTCTTT. The chain links TRBV6-6 to TRBJ1-1, with 9 bases identical to TRBD1. The V and J ends lost 5 bases and 5 bases, in that order; junction bases with no gene match: 12. Germline assignment: CDR1 MNHNY and CDR2 SVGAGI (reference sequence). This CDR3 is built from 16 residues.